This T cell receptor beta chain was profiled in a study of shared clonotypes between healthy human individuals. Clones were read by immunoSEQ multiplex PCR, and TCRdb kept only the in-frame ones, dropping some. The sample contains about 2.1 million clones, under 95% of which appear only once. CD45RO negativity and positive selection for CCR7 defined naive CD8 cells, a population that excluded terminally differentiated effector memory CD45RA+ cells. CDR3 length equals 14 residues. CDR1 is SQVTM, CDR2 ANQGSEA, per germline. V shed 4 bases and J 4 bases; nucleotides not matched to a gene: 5. The J gene is TRBJ2-5, the V gene TRBV29-1; 11 bases map to TRBD2. This sequence originates from a man in his late teens or twenties in good health. Some clones in this sample may be carry-over from other donors' samples. Specimen: naive CD8+ T cells from PBMCs. The CDR3 spells CSVVGLAGIETQYF. The CDR3, as DNA: TGCAGCGTTGTAGGACTAGCGGGCATAGAGACCCAGTACTTC.